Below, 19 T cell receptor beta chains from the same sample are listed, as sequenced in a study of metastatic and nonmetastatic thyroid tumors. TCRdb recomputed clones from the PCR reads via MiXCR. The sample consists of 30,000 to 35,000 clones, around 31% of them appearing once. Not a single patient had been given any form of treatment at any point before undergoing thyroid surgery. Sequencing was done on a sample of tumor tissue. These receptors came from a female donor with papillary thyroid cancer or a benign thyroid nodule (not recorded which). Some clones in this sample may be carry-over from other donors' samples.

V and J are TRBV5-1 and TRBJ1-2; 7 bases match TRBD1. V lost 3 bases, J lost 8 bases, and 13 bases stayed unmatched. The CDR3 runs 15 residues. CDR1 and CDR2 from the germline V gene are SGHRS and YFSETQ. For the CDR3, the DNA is TGCGCCAGCAGCTCGAGACAGGGCGACTTTACGGGCTACACCTTC. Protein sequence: CASSSRQGDFTGYTF.

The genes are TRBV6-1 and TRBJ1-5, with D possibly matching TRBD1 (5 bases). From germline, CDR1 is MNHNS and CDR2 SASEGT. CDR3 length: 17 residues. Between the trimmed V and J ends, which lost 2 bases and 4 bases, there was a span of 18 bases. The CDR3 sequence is CASSEFMGLGRNQPQHF. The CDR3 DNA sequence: TGTGCCAGCAGTGAATTCATGGGACTCGGGAGGAATCAGCCCCAGCATTTT.

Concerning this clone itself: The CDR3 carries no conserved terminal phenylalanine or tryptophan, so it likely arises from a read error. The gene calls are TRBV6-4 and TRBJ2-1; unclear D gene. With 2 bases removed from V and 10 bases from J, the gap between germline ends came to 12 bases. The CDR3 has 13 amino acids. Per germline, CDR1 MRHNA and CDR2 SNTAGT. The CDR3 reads CASSDRPAAEQFL. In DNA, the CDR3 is TGTGCCAGCAGTGACCGGCCAGCCGCAGAGCAGTTCCTC.

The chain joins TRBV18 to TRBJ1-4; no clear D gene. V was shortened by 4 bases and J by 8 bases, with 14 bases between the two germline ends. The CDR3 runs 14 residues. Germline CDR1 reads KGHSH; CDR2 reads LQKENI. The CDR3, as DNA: TGTGCCAGCTCACAGGACCTCTCGGGGGAAAAACTGTTTTTT. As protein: CASSQDLSGEKLFF.

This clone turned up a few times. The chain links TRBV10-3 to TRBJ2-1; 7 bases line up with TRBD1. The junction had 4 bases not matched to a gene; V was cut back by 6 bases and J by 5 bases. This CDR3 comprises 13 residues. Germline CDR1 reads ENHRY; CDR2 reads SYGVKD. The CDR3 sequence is CAIRGDSDNEQFF. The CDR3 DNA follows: TGTGCCATCAGGGGGGACAGCGACAATGAGCAGTTCTTC.

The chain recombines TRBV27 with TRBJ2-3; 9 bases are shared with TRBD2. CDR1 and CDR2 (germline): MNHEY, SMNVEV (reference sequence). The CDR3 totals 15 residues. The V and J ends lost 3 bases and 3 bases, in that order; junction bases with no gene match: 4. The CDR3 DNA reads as TGTGCCAGCAGTTTCGGCGGGGGGGGGACAGATACGCAGTATTTT. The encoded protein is CASSFGGGGTDTQYF.

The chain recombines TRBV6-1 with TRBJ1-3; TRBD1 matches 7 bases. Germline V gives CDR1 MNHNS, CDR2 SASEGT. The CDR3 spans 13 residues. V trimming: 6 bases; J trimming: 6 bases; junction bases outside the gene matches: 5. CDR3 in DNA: TGTGCCAGCAGGCGAGGACAGGAAAACACCATATATTTT. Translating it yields CASRRGQENTIYF.

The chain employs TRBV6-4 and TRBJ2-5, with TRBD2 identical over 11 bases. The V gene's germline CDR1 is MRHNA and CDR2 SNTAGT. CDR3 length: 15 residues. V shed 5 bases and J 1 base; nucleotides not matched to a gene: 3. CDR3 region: CASSPGTSGQETQYF. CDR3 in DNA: TGTGCCAGCAGTCCCGGGACTAGCGGCCAAGAGACCCAGTACTTC.

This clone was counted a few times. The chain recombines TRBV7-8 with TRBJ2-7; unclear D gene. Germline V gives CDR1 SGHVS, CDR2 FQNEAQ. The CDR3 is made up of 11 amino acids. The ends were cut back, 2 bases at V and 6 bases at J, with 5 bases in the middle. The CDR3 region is CASSLSLEQYF. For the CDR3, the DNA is TGTGCCAGCAGCTTAAGTCTCGAGCAGTACTTC.

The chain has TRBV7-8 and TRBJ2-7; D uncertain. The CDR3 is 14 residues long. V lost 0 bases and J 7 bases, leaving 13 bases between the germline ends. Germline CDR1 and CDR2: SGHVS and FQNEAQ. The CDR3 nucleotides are TGTGCCAGCAGCTTAGCGCCCAGGTCTGGTGAGCAGTACTTC. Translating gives CASSLAPRSGEQYF.

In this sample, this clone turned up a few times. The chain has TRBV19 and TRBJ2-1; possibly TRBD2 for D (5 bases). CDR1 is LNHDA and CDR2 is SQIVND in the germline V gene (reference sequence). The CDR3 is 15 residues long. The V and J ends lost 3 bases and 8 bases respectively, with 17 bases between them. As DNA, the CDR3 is TGTGCCAGTAGTATCCTAGCTGGTAGCGAGGATGAGCAGTTCTTC. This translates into CASSILAGSEDEQFF. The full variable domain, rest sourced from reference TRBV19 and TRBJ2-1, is DGGITQSPKYLFRKEGQNVTLSCEQNLNHDAMYWYRQDPGQGLRLIYYSQIVNDFQKGDIAEGYSVSREKKESFPLTVTSAQKNPTAFYLCASSILAGSEDEQFFGPGTRLTVL.

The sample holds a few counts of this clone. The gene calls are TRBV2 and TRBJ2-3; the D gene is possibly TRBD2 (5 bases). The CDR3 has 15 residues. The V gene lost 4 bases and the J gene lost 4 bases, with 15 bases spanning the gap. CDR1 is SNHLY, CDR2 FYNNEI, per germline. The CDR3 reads CASSASLGRADTQYF. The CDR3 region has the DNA TGTGCCAGCAGTGCTTCACTAGGACGCGCAGATACGCAGTATTTT.

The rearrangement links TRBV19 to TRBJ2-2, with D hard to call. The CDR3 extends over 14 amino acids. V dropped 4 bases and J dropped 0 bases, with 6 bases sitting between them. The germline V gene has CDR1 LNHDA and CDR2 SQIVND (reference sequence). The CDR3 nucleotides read TGTGCCAGTAGTAATAATCCGAACACCGGGGAGCTGTTTTTT. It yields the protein CASSNNPNTGELFF. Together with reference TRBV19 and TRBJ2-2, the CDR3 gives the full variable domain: DGGITQSPKYLFRKEGQNVTLSCEQNLNHDAMYWYRQDPGQGLRLIYYSQIVNDFQKGDIAEGYSVSREKKESFPLTVTSAQKNPTAFYLCASSNNPNTGELFFGEGSRLTVL.

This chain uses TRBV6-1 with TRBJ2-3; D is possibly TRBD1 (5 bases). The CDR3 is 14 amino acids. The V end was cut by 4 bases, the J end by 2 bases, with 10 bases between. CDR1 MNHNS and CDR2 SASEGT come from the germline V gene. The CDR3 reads CASSGDRDTDTQYF. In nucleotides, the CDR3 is TGTGCCAGCAGTGGCGACAGAGACACAGATACGCAGTATTTT.

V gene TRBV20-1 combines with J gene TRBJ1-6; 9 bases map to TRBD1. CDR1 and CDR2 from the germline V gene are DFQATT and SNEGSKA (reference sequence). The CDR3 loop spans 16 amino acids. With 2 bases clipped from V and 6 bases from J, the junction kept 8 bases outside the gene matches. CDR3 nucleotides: TGCAGTGCTAGAATCGGTGCGGGACAGGGTAATTCACCCCTCCACTTT. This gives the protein CSARIGAGQGNSPLHF.

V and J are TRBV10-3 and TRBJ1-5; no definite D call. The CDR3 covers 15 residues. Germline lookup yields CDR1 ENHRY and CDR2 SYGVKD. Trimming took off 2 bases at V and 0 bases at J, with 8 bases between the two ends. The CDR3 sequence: CAISEGRNSNQPQHF. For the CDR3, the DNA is TGTGCCATCAGTGAGGGACGGAATAGCAATCAGCCCCAGCATTTT.

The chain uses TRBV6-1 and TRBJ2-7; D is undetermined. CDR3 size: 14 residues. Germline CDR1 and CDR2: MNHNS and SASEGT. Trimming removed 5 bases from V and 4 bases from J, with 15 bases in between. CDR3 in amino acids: CASSLLAAGYEQYF. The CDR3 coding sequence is TGTGCCAGCAGTTTATTGGCCGCCGGATACGAGCAGTACTTC.

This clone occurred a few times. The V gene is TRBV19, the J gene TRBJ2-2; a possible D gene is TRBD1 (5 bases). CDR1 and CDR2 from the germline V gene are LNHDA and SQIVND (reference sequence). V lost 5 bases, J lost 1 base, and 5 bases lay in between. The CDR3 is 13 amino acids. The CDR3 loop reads CASSDRNTGELFF. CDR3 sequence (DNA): TGTGCCAGTAGTGACAGGAACACCGGGGAGCTGTTTTTT.

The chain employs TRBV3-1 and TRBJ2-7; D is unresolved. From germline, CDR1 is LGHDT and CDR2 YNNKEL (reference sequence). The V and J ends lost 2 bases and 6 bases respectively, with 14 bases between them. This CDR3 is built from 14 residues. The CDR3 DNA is TGTGCCAGCAGCCAAAACCCCCCGACCGTCGAGCAGTACTTC. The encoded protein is CASSQNPPTVEQYF.